The 27 T cell receptor beta chains presented below share a single source sample, sequenced in a study of metastatic and nonmetastatic thyroid tumors. TCRdb re-processed the PCR reads through MiXCR. Among about 52,000 clones listed, approximately 15% were seen once. Not a single patient had been given any form of treatment at any point before undergoing thyroid surgery. Sequenced material: blood. These receptors all stem from a female donor with papillary thyroid cancer or a benign thyroid nodule (not recorded which). Some clones in this sample may be carry-over from other donors' samples.

This clone was picked up many times. The rearrangement uses TRBV12-3 or TRBV12-4 and TRBJ2-5; D uncertain. The CDR3 consists of 13 residues. Trimming took 6 bases from V and 3 from J, leaving 11 bases between them. The CDR3 sequence: CASSPRRKETQYF. In nucleotides, the CDR3 is TGTGCCAGCAGCCCCAGACGAAAAGAGACCCAGTACTTC.

The chain uses TRBV20-1 and TRBJ1-1, with 9 nucleotides matching TRBD1. Germline V gene data show CDR1 as DFQATT and CDR2 as SNEGSKA (reference sequence). CDR3 size: 15 residues. V shed 5 bases and J 7 bases; nucleotides not matched to a gene: 14. The CDR3 region has the DNA TGCAGTGCTGTATCCCTGGGACAGGGCGAAATTGAAGCTTTCTTT. Encoded protein: CSAVSLGQGEIEAFF.

This chain links TRBV20-1 with TRBJ2-5; 9 bases map to TRBD1. The CDR3 sequence is 14 residues long. V shed 4 bases, J shed 5 bases, and the junction held 8 bases outside the gene matches. In germline, CDR1 is DFQATT, CDR2 SNEGSKA (reference sequence). In DNA, the CDR3 is TGCAGTGCTATTCCTCCGGACAGGGGTGAGACCCAGTACTTC. The encoded protein is CSAIPPDRGETQYF.

This clone showed up many times. This sequence joins TRBV18 and TRBJ2-5; D remains unclear. Germline CDR1 is KGHSH and CDR2 is LQKENI. Trimming removed 3 bases from V and 3 bases from J, with 8 bases in between. The CDR3 contains 13 residues. The CDR3 protein is CASSPFSEETQYF. The DNA of the CDR3 is TGTGCCAGCTCACCCTTTTCCGAAGAGACCCAGTACTTC.

This clone has ten or more counts. This chain links TRBV24-1 with TRBJ1-5, with unresolved D. The CDR3 runs to 14 residues. V lost 4 bases, J lost 5 bases, and 11 bases lay in between. Germline lookup yields CDR1 KGHDR and CDR2 SFDVKD. In nucleotides, the CDR3 is TGTGCCACCAGTGAGGAAGGGATTTATCAGCCCCAGCATTTT. This sequence encodes CATSEEGIYQPQHF.

This clone was seen ten or more times. V and J are TRBV28 and TRBJ2-5, with a tentative D call TRBD1 (5 bases). Germline-derived CDR1 and CDR2 are MDHEN and SYDVKM. V was cut by 2 bases and J by 9 bases, with 10 bases left in between. This CDR3 contains 12 residues. The CDR3 nucleotides read TGTGCCAGCAGTTTAACAGGTCTGGCCCAGTACTTC. This translates into CASSLTGLAQYF.

This clone showed up many times. The chain couples TRBV19 to TRBJ1-6; D is uncertain. V lost 0 bases to trimming and J lost 10 bases, with 10 bases between them. The CDR3 length is 14 residues. The V gene's germline CDR1 is LNHDA and CDR2 SQIVND (reference sequence). DNA of the CDR3: TGTGCCAGTAGTATAGAGGGCCGAAGATCACCCCTCCACTTT. This sequence encodes CASSIEGRRSPLHF.

The genes are TRBV30 and TRBJ1-1; D gene ambiguous. There are 12 residues in the CDR3. Deletions cut 2 bases from V and 4 bases from J, with 8 bases between. Per the germline V gene, CDR1 is GTSNPN and CDR2 is SVGIG (reference sequence). The CDR3, as DNA: TGTGCCTGGAGTCGGTGTGGCACTGAAGCTTTCTTT. Translated: CAWSRCGTEAFF.

This clone came up a few times. V usage is TRBV6-1 and J usage is TRBJ2-7; no clear D gene. V was shortened by 8 bases and J by 5 bases, with 10 bases between the two germline ends. The CDR3 spans 11 residues. Germline V gene data show CDR1 as MNHNS and CDR2 as SASEGT. The CDR3 reads CASLGCDEQYF. Here the CDR3 DNA reads TGTGCCAGCCTAGGGTGTGACGAGCAGTACTTC.

This chain links TRBV6-1 with TRBJ1-2; D not resolved. CDR3 length: 14 amino acids. Between the trimmed V and J ends, which lost 7 bases and 4 bases, there was a span of 16 bases. Germline V gene data show CDR1 as MNHNS and CDR2 as SASEGT. For the CDR3, the DNA is TGTGCCAGCAATGAGGGTCAGGTGAGCTATGGCTACACCTTC. Its translation: CASNEGQVSYGYTF.

In this sample, this clone turned up many times. This same CDR3 is encoded by further DNA sequences in the sample. The V gene is TRBV5-6, the J gene TRBJ2-7; D uncertain. The CDR3 consists of 12 residues. Trimming took 1 base from V and 3 from J, leaving 5 bases between them. The germline V gene encodes CDR1 SGHDT and CDR2 YYEEEE. The CDR3 reads CASSLSSYEQYF. DNA of the CDR3: TGTGCCAGCAGCTTGAGTAGCTACGAGCAGTACTTC. The whole variable domain, filled in from reference TRBV5-6 and TRBJ2-7, reads DAGVTQSPTHLIKTRGQQVTLRCSPKSGHDTVSWYQQALGQGPQFIFQYYEEEERQRGNFPDRFSGHQFPNYSSELNVNALLLGDSALYLCASSLSSYEQYFGPGTRLTVT.

As concerns this clone: This may come from a read error, since a much larger clone is one base off. The chain is built from TRBV6-1 and TRBJ2-7; no clear D. Trimming left V 6 bases short and J 3 bases short, with 12 bases between. Per germline, CDR1 MNHNS and CDR2 SASEGT. The CDR3 sequence is 13 residues long. CDR3 coding DNA: TGTGCCAGCAGACGAACCGTGAGCTACGAGCAGTACTTC. Encoded protein: CASRRTVSYEQYF.

There are a few counts of this clone. This sequence joins TRBV6-1 and TRBJ2-1, with 11 bases fitting TRBD2. CDR1 and CDR2 (germline): MNHNS, SASEGT. V was pared by 6 bases and J by 5 bases, with 9 bases of the junction left unmatched. This CDR3 is built from 16 residues. In DNA form, the CDR3 reads TGTGCCAGCAGACTCGCGGGACTAGCGGACCACAATGAGCAGTTCTTC. Its translation: CASRLAGLADHNEQFF.

This clone was found a few times. The chain is built from TRBV6-1 and TRBJ1-2; D remains unclear. V was shortened by 7 bases and J by 8 bases, with 17 bases between the two germline ends. Germline CDR1 reads MNHNS; CDR2 reads SASEGT. This CDR3 is 13 amino acids long. The CDR3 DNA follows: TGTGCCAGCATCCCGTCCCTTCAGAACGGCTACACCTTC. Translated, it gives CASIPSLQNGYTF.

This clone was recorded a few times. The chain joins TRBV6-1 to TRBJ1-6, with D perhaps TRBD1 (5 bases). Trimming cost V 5 bases and J 5 bases, with 13 bases left between them. Germline CDR1 is MNHNS and CDR2 is SASEGT. The CDR3 is made up of 15 amino acids. CDR3 nucleotide sequence: TGTGCCAGCAGTAAGACCGGGGCCAATAATTCACCCCTCCACTTT. Translation: CASSKTGANNSPLHF.

In its sample, this clone was seen a few times. The chain joins TRBV28 to TRBJ2-6; D remains ambiguous. The germline V gene has CDR1 MDHEN and CDR2 SYDVKM. V gave up 1 base and J gave up 10 bases, with 14 bases separating them. The CDR3 extends over 15 amino acids. CDR3 protein: CASSLLRAGSNVLTF. CDR3 nucleotide sequence: TGTGCCAGCAGTTTATTAAGGGCTGGGTCTAACGTCCTGACTTTC.

The chain joins TRBV5-1 to TRBJ2-3, with D unclear. Germline V gives CDR1 SGHRS, CDR2 YFSETQ. This CDR3 has 13 amino acids. V gave up 4 bases and J gave up 6 bases, with 12 bases separating them. The chain's CDR3 is CASSRLGPDTQYF. Here the CDR3 DNA reads TGCGCCAGCAGCCGATTAGGTCCTGATACGCAGTATTTT. The variable domain in full, completed from reference TRBV5-1 and TRBJ2-3, reads KAGVTQTPRYLIKTRGQQVTLSCSPISGHRSVSWYQQTPGQGLQFLFEYFSETQRNKGNFPGRFSGRQFSNSRSEMNVSTLELGDSALYLCASSRLGPDTQYFGPGTRLTVL.

This clone was found many times. This clone may be a read error of a much larger clone one base away. This specimen includes other DNA sequences encoding the same CDR3. V is TRBV19 and J is TRBJ1-5, with D uncertain. Trimming left V 7 bases short and J 4 bases short, with 17 bases between. Germline-derived CDR1 and CDR2 are LNHDA and SQIVND (reference sequence). CDR3 length: 15 amino acids. CDR3 nucleotides: TGTGCCAGTACCCTTCGGGGAACGGGTAATCAGCCCCAGCATTTT. It specifies CASTLRGTGNQPQHF.

This clone was observed at least ten times. The rearrangement uses TRBV12-3 or TRBV12-4 and TRBJ2-1; perhaps TRBD1 as D (6 bases). Trimming cost V 6 bases and J 10 bases, with 16 bases left between them. This CDR3 has 13 amino acids. The chain's CDR3 is CASSLGTPREQFF. DNA of the CDR3: TGTGCCAGCAGCCTCGGGACACCGAGAGAGCAGTTCTTC.

This clone was detected many times. The chain joins TRBV12-3 or TRBV12-4 to TRBJ1-2; 7 bases are a match to TRBD1. Trimming removed 7 bases from V and 2 bases from J; junction bases left unmatched: 4. This CDR3 comprises 13 residues. The CDR3 sequence is CASTLTGNYGYTF. CDR3 nucleotides: TGTGCCAGCACTCTGACAGGGAACTATGGCTACACCTTC.

This clone has a count of ten or more. V gene TRBV9 combines with J gene TRBJ2-3; TRBD2 aligns across 9 bases. The CDR3 runs 15 residues. From germline, CDR1 is SGDLS and CDR2 YYNGEE. V lost 3 bases and J lost 6; bases outside the gene matches: 8. This CDR3 is CASSGDSGSADTQYF. The CDR3 region has the DNA TGTGCCAGCAGCGGGGATAGCGGGAGTGCGGATACGCAGTATTTT.

This clone was seen repeatedly, ten times or more. A read error may be the cause here, since a much bigger clone is one base away. The chain uses TRBV20-1 and TRBJ2-3; TRBD2 matches 8 bases. V shed 3 bases and J 4 bases; nucleotides not matched to a gene: 12. The CDR3 loop spans 16 amino acids. Germline assignment: CDR1 DFQATT and CDR2 SNEGSKA (reference sequence). The chain's CDR3 is CSASMGASGYSDTQYF. The DNA for the CDR3 is TGCAGTGCTAGTATGGGGGCTAGCGGGTATTCAGATACGCAGTATTTT.

This chain uses TRBV5-4 with TRBJ2-5; D is undetermined. The CDR3 is made up of 12 amino acids. Germline CDR1 is SGHNT and CDR2 is YYREEE (reference sequence). V was pared by 5 bases and J by 5 bases, with 10 bases between. The CDR3 DNA reads TGTGCCAGCAGATCCCCTGGGGAGACCCAGTACTTC. Its protein product is CASRSPGETQYF.

This clone was counted at least ten times. This sequence joins TRBV20-1 and TRBJ2-1; 12 bases are a match to TRBD2. CDR1 is DFQATT, CDR2 SNEGSKA, per germline (reference sequence). V was clipped by 6 bases and J by 8 bases; unmatched bases: 14. This CDR3 spans 16 amino acids. The chain's CDR3 is CSALPLLAGGLDEQFF. CDR3 sequence (DNA): TGCAGTGCCCTACCTTTACTAGCGGGAGGTTTGGATGAGCAGTTCTTC.

This rearrangement joins TRBV20-1 to TRBJ2-1, with 8 nucleotides matching TRBD2. Germline V gene lookup returns CDR1 DFQATT and CDR2 SNEGSKA (reference sequence). This CDR3 is 17 amino acids long. Unmatched junction bases numbered 14, after V lost 3 bases and J lost 4 bases. For the CDR3, the DNA is TGCAGTGCTAGCCACTTGTCGGGACTAGGGGGATACAATGAGCAGTTCTTC. It translates to CSASHLSGLGGYNEQFF.

This clone has only a few counts. The rearrangement links TRBV2 to TRBJ1-4; 11 nucleotides match TRBD1. The length of the CDR3 is 15 residues. Per germline, CDR1 SNHLY and CDR2 FYNNEI. Germline trimming cut 6 bases from V and 12 bases from J; bases unmatched to any gene: 12. The CDR3, as DNA: TGTGCCAGCAGCGTTGCTCCGGGACAGGGGGGGGAACTGTTTTTT. It codes for CASSVAPGQGGELFF. Full variable domain (remainder filled in from reference TRBV2 and TRBJ1-4): EPEVTQTPSHQVTQMGQEVILRCVPISNHLYFYWYRQILGQKVEFLVSFYNNEISEKSEIFDDQFSVERPDGSNFTLKIRSTKLEDSAMYFCASSVAPGQGGELFFGSGTQLSVL.

This clone has more than one count but fewer than ten. The final CDR3 position lacks the conserved phenylalanine or tryptophan, pointing to a likely read error. J is TRBJ2-2 and V is TRBV6-4; D unresolved. This CDR3 has 13 residues. Germline CDR1 MRHNA, CDR2 SNTAGT. Trimming took 6 bases from V and 1 from J, leaving 6 bases between them. The CDR3 bases are TGTGCCAGCAGCCAAATGAACACCGGGGAGCTGTTTTCT. This translates into CASSQMNTGELFS.